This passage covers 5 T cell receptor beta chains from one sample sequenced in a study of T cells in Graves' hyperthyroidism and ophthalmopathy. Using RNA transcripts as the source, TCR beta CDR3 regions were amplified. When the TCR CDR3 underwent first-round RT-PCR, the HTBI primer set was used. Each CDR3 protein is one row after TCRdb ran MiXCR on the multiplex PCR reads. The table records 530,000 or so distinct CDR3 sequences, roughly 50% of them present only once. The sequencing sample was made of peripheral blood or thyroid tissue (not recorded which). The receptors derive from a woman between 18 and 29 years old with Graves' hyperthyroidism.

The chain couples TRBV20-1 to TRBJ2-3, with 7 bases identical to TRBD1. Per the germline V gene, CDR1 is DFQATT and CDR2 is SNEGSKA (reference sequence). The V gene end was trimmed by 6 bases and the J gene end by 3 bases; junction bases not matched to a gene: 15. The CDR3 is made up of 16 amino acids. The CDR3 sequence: CSAKRADRFRTDTQYF. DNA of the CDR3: TGCAGTGCCAAGAGGGCGGACAGGTTCAGGACAGATACGCAGTATTTT.

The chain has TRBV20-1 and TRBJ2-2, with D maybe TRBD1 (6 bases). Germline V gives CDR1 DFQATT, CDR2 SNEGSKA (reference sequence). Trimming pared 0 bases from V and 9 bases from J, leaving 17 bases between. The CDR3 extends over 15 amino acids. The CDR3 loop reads CSARDFRQEARELFF. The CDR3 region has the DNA TGCAGTGCTAGAGATTTTCGACAGGAGGCCAGGGAGCTGTTTTTT.

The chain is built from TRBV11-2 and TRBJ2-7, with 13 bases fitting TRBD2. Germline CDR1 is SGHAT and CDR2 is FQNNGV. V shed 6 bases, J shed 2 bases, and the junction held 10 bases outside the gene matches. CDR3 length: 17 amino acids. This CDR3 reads CASSPPGLAGRAYEQYF. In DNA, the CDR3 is TGTGCCAGCAGTCCCCCGGGACTAGCGGGACGCGCCTACGAGCAGTACTTC.

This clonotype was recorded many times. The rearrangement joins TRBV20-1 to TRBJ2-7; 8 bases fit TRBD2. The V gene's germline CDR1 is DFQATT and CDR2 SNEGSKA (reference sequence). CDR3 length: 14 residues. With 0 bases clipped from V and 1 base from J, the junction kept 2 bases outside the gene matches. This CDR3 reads CSAREAGVSYEQYF. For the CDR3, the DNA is TGCAGTGCTAGAGAAGCGGGAGTATCCTACGAGCAGTACTTC.

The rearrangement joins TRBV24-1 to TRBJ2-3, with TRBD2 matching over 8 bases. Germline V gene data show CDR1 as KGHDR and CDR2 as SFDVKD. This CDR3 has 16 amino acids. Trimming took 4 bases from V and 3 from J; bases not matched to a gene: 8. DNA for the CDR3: TGTGCCACCAGTGAAGCCGAAGCGGGAGTAACAGATACGCAGTATTTT. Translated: CATSEAEAGVTDTQYF.